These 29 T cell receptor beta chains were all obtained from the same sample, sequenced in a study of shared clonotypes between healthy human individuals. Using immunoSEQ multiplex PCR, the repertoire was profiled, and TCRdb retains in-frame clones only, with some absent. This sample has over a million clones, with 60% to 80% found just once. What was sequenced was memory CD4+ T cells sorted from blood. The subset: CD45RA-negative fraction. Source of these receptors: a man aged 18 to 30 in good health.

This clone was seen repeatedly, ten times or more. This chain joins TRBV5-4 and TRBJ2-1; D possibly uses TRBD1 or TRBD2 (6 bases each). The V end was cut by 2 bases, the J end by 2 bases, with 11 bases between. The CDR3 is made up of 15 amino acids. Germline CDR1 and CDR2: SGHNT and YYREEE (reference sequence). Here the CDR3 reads CASSFGGVPYNEQFF. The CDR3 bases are TGTGCCAGCAGCTTCGGGGGCGTTCCCTACAATGAGCAGTTCTTC.

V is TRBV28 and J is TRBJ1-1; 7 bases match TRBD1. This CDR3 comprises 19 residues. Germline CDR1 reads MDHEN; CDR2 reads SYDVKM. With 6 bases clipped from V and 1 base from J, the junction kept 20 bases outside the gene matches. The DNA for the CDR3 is TGTGCCAGCAGCTTCTCCAGGGGGATAGGCCAGCATTGGAACACTGAAGCTTTCTTT. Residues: CASSFSRGIGQHWNTEAFF.

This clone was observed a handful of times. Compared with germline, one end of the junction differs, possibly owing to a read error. The CDR3 region is CASSFDMAGQHF. CDR3 nucleotides: TGTGCCAGCAGCTTCGATATGGCGGGACAGCACTTC. The J gene is TRBJ2-7, the V gene TRBV7-2, with D possibly being TRBD1 (7 bases). The CDR3 loop spans 12 amino acids. Looked up from germline, CDR1 is SGHTA and CDR2 is FQGNSA.

The CDR3 DNA sequence: TGTGCCAGCAGCTTTTCGGGACCCACCTACAATGAGCAGTTCTTC. This encodes CASSFSGPTYNEQFF. The chain employs TRBV5-4 and TRBJ2-1; D might be TRBD1 or TRBD2, each matching 5 bases. The length of the CDR3 is 15 residues. Germline V gene sequence: CDR1 SGHNT, CDR2 YYREEE (reference sequence). Deletions cut 2 bases from V and 2 bases from J, with 11 bases between. Based on the CDR3 plus reference TRBV5-4 and TRBJ2-1, the full variable domain is ETGVTQSPTHLIKTRGQQVTLRCSSQSGHNTVSWYQQALGQGPQFIFQYYREEENGRGNFPPRFSGLQFPNYSSELNVNALELDDSALYLCASSFSGPTYNEQFFGPGTRLTVL.

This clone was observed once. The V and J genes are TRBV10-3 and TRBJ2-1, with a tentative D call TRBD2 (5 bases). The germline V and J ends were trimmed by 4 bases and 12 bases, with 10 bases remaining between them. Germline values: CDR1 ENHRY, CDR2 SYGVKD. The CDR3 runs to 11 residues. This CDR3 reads CAISGGLGQFF. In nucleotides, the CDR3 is TGTGCCATCAGTGGAGGGTTGGGGCAGTTCTTC.

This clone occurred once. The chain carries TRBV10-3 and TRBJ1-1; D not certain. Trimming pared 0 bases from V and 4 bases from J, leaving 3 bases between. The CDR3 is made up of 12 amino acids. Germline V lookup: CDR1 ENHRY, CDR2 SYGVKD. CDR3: CAISESGTEAFF. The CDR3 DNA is TGTGCCATCAGTGAGTCGGGCACTGAAGCTTTCTTT.

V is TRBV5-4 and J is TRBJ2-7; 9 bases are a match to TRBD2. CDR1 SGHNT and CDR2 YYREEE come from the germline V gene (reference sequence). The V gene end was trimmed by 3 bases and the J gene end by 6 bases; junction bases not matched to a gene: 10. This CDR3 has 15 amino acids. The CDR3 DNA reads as TGTGCCAGCAGCTCGGGTCTAGCGGGGTTAGGCGAGCAGTACTTC. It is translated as CASSSGLAGLGEQYF.

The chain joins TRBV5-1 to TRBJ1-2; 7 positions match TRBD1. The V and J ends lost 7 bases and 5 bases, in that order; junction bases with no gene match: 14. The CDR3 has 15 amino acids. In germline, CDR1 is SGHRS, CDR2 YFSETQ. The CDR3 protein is CASAPQPTGPYGYTF. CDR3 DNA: TGCGCCAGCGCCCCCCAACCGACAGGGCCGTATGGCTACACCTTC. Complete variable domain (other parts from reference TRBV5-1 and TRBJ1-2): KAGVTQTPRYLIKTRGQQVTLSCSPISGHRSVSWYQQTPGQGLQFLFEYFSETQRNKGNFPGRFSGRQFSNSRSEMNVSTLELGDSALYLCASAPQPTGPYGYTFGSGTRLTVV.

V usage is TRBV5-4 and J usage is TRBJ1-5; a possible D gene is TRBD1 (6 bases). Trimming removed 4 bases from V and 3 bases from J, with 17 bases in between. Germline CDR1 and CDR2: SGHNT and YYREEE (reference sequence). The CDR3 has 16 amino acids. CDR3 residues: CASSPTPGQSNQPQHF. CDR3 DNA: TGTGCCAGCAGCCCGACCCCCGGACAGTCCAATCAGCCCCAGCATTTT. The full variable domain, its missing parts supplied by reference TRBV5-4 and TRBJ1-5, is ETGVTQSPTHLIKTRGQQVTLRCSSQSGHNTVSWYQQALGQGPQFIFQYYREEENGRGNFPPRFSGLQFPNYSSELNVNALELDDSALYLCASSPTPGQSNQPQHFGDGTRLSIL.

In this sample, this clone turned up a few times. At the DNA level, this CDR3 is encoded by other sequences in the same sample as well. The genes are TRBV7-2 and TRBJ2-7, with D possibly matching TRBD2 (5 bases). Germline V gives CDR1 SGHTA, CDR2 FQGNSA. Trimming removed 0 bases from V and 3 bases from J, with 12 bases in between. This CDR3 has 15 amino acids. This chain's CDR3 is CASSLAGGSGYEQYF. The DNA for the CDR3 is TGTGCCAGCAGCTTAGCGGGTGGGAGTGGCTACGAGCAGTACTTC.

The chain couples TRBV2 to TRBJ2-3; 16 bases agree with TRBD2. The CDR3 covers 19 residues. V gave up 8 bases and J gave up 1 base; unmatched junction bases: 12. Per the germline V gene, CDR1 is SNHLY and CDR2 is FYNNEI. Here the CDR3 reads CASWGLGTSGGGRTDTQYF. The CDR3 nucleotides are TGTGCCAGCTGGGGACTCGGGACTAGCGGGGGGGGACGCACAGATACGCAGTATTTT. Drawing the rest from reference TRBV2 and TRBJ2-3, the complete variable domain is EPEVTQTPSHQVTQMGQEVILRCVPISNHLYFYWYRQILGQKVEFLVSFYNNEISEKSEIFDDQFSVERPDGSNFTLKIRSTKLEDSAMYFCASWGLGTSGGGRTDTQYFGPGTRLTVL.

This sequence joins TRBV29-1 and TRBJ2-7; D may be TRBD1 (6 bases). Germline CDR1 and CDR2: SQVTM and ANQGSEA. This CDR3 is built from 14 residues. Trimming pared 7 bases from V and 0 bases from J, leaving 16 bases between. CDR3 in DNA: TGCAGCGCCGACGACAGGCCCAACTCCTACGAGCAGTACTTC. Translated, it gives CSADDRPNSYEQYF.

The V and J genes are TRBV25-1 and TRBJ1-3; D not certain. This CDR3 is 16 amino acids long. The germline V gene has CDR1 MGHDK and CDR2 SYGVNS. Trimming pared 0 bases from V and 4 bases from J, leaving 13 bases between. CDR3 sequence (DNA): TGTGCCAGCAGTGAATATGGACGGACTGTCGGAAACACCATATATTTT. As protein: CASSEYGRTVGNTIYF.

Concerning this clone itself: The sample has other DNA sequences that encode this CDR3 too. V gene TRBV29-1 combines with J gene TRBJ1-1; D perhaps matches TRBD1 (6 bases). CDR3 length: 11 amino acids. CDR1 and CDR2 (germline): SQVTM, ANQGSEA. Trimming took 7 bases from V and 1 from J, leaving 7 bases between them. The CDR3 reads CSATGNTEAFF. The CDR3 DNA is TGCAGCGCGACAGGGAACACTGAAGCTTTCTTT.

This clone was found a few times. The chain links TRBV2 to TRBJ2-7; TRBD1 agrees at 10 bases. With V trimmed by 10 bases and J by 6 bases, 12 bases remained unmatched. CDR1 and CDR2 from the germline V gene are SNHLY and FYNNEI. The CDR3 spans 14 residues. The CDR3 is CATGRDRGFGEQYF. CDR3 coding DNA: TGTGCCACGGGGAGGGACAGGGGATTTGGCGAGCAGTACTTC.

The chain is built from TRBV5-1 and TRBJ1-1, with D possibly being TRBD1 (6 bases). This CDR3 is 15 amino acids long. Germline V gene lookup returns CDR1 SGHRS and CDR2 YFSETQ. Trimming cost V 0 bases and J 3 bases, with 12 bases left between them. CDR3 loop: CASSLDWGRYTEAFF. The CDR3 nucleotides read TGCGCCAGCAGCTTGGATTGGGGGCGGTACACTGAAGCTTTCTTT.

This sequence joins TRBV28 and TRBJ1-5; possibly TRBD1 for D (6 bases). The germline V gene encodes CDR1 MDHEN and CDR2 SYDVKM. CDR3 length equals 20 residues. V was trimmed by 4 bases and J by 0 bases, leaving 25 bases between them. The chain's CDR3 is CASSSERPRGPTYSNQPQHF. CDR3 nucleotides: TGTGCCAGCAGTTCCGAAAGGCCCAGGGGTCCTACTTATAGCAATCAGCCCCAGCATTTT. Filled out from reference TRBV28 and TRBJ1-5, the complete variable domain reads DVKVTQSSRYLVKRTGEKVFLECVQDMDHENMFWYRQDPGLGLRLIYFSYDVKMKEKGDIPEGYSVSREKKERFSLILESASTNQTSMYLCASSSERPRGPTYSNQPQHFGDGTRLSIL.

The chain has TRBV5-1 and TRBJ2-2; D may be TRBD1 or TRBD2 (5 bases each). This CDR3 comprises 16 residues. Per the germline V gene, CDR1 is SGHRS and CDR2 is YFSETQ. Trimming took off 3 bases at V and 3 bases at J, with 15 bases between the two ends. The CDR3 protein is CASSSGTPQDTGELFF. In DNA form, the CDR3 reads TGCGCCAGCAGCTCCGGGACCCCCCAGGACACCGGGGAGCTGTTTTTT.

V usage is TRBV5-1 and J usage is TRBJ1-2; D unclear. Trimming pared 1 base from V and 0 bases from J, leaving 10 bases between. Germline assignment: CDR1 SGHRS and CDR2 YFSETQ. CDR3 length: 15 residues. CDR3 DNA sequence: TGCGCCAGCAGCTTGTCCAGCACCTCTAACTATGGCTACACCTTC. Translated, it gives CASSLSSTSNYGYTF.

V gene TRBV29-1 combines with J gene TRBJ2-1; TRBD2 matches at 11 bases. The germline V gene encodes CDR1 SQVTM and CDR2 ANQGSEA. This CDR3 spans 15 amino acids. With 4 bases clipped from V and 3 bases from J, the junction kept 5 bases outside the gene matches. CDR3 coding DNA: TGCAGCGTTGTCACCGGGACTAGCGGCTACAATGAGCAGTTCTTC. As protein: CSVVTGTSGYNEQFF.

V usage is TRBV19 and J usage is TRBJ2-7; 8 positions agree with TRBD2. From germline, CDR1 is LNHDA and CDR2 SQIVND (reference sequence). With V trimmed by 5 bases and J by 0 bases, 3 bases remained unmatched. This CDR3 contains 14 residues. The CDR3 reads CASSGGGHSYEQYF. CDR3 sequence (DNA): TGTGCCAGTAGTGGCGGGGGGCACTCCTACGAGCAGTACTTC.

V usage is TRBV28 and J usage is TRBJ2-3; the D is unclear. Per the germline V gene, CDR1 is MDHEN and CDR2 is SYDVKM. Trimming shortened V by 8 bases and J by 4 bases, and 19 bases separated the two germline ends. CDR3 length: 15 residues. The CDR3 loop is CASATPELVADTQYF. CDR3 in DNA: TGTGCCAGCGCCACGCCGGAATTGGTCGCAGATACGCAGTATTTT. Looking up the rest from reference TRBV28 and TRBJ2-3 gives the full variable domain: DVKVTQSSRYLVKRTGEKVFLECVQDMDHENMFWYRQDPGLGLRLIYFSYDVKMKEKGDIPEGYSVSREKKERFSLILESASTNQTSMYLCASATPELVADTQYFGPGTRLTVL.

CDR3 sequence: CASGSQGNTEAFF. The CDR3 DNA is TGTGCCAGCGGATCGCAGGGGAACACTGAAGCTTTCTTT. The J gene is TRBJ1-1, the V gene TRBV2, with a tentative D call TRBD1 (5 bases). The CDR3 covers 13 residues. Germline V gene data show CDR1 as SNHLY and CDR2 as FYNNEI. Trimming left V 8 bases short and J 1 base short, with 11 bases between. Full variable domain (remainder filled in from reference TRBV2 and TRBJ1-1): EPEVTQTPSHQVTQMGQEVILRCVPISNHLYFYWYRQILGQKVEFLVSFYNNEISEKSEIFDDQFSVERPDGSNFTLKIRSTKLEDSAMYFCASGSQGNTEAFFGQGTRLTVV.

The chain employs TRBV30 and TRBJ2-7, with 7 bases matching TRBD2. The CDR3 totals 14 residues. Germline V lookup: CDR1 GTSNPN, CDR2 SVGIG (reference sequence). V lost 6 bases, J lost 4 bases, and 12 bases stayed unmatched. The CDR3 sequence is CACSPGLEGYEQYF. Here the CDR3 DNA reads TGTGCCTGTTCGCCCGGACTAGAGGGGTACGAGCAGTACTTC.

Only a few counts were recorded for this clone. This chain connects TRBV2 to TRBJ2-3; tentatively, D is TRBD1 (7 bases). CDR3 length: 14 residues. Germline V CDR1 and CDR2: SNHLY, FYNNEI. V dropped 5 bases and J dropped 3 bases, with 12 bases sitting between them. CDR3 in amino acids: CASSWPGGTDTQYF. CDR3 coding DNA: TGTGCCAGCAGTTGGCCAGGGGGGACAGATACGCAGTATTTT.

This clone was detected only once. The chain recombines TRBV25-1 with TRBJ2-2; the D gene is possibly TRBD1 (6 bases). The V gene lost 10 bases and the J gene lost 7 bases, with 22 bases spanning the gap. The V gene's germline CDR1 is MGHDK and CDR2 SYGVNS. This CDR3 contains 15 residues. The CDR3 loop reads CATTNDRNFFGELFF. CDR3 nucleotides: TGTGCCACGACGAATGACAGGAATTTTTTCGGGGAGCTGTTTTTT.

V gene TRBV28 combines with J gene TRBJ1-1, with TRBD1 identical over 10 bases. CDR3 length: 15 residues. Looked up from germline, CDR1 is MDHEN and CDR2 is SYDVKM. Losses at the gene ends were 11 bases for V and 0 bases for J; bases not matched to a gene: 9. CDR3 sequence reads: CAGGQGGNMNTEAFF. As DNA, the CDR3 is TGTGCCGGAGGACAGGGGGGCAACATGAACACTGAAGCTTTCTTT.

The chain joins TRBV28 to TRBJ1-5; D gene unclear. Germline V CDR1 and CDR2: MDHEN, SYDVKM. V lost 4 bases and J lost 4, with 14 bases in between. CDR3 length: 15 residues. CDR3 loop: CASSSQNRGNQPQHF. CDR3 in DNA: TGTGCCAGCAGTTCACAGAACCGGGGAAATCAGCCCCAGCATTTT.

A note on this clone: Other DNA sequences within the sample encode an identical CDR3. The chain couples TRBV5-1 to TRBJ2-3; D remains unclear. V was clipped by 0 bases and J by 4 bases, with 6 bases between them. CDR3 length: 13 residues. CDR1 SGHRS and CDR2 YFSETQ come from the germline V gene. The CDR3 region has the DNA TGCGCCAGCAGCTTGGCGGCTGCAGATACGCAGTATTTT. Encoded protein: CASSLAAADTQYF.